This passage covers 2 T cell receptor beta chains from one sample sequenced in a study of blood T cell repertoires in COVID-19. The method was immunoSEQ multiplex PCR; TCRdb's version includes in-frame clones alone and lacks a portion of them. The data show some 200,000 clones, roughly 86% seen once. Sequencing was carried out using PBMCs or T cells enriched from blood (not recorded which). Source of these receptors: a man aged 18 to 29 with acute COVID-19.

This chain links TRBV16 with TRBJ1-2; D may be TRBD1 (5 bases). The CDR3 loop spans 14 amino acids. Per germline, CDR1 KGHSY and CDR2 FQNENV. V was shortened by 0 bases and J by 7 bases, with 12 bases between the two germline ends. CDR3: CASSQSLGRVGYTF. The CDR3, as DNA: TGTGCCAGCAGCCAATCACTGGGGCGCGTTGGCTACACCTTC.

This clone turned up a few times. This chain links TRBV14 with TRBJ2-2, with a possible D match to TRBD1 (6 bases). The CDR3 is 15 amino acids. Germline CDR1 and CDR2: SGHDN and FVKESK. V lost 1 base, J lost 3 bases, and 9 bases lay in between. The CDR3 bases are TGTGCCAGCAGCCAAGCCAGGGGTGACACCGGGGAGCTGTTTTTT. Residues: CASSQARGDTGELFF. The entire variable domain, with the rest obtained from reference TRBV14 and TRBJ2-2, is as follows: EAGVTQFPSHSVIEKGQTVTLRCDPISGHDNLYWYRRVMGKEIKFLLHFVKESKQDESGMPNNRFLAERTGGTYSTLKVQPAELEDSGVYFCASSQARGDTGELFFGEGSRLTVL.